This record covers a single TCR beta chain. Antigen unknown. The sample originates from a study of PD-1 blockade in classical Hodgkin lymphoma. Sample time point: cycle 4 day 1 (C4D1), after about 6 weeks of nivolumab. Every one of the patients relapsed after autologous stem cell transplantation (brentuximab vedotin exposure was variable). The study isolated CD8+ T cells from thawed PBMCs by magnetic negative selection. Study-wide points: Newly diagnosed patients reportedly trailed healthy donors in baseline TCR diversity. Those starting nivolumab under 1 year post-ASCT were excluded. Only CD4+ TCR diversity, not CD8+, had risen significantly by C4D1.

Only in-frame clones appear in the TCRdb table, and some are missing; sequencing was by immunoSEQ multiplex PCR. The sample yields about 20,000 clones, about 85% seen once. Trimming pared 0 bases from V and 5 bases from J, leaving 15 bases between. The germline CDR1 and CDR2 sequences are SGDLS and YYNGEE. The CDR3 spans 16 residues. The receptor's source is a human donor with classical Hodgkin lymphoma. The source material was CD8+ T cells from blood, sampled before the fourth cycle of nivolumab. The gene calls are TRBV9 and TRBJ2-1, with D perhaps TRBD2 (6 bases). As DNA, the CDR3 is TGTGCCAGCAGCGTAGAGGGGCAAGCGGGTAACAATGAGCAGTTCTTC. This encodes CASSVEGQAGNNEQFF.